The 27 T cell receptor beta chains in this list originate from one sample, sequenced in a study of Ad26.COV2.S vaccination and SARS-CoV-2 variants. Assay used: immunoSEQ multiplex PCR; TCRdb lists only in-frame clones, some missing. The data show 350,000 to 450,000 clones, about 85% seen once. The sample's treatment: some 19 received Ad26.COV2.S at low or high dose, single or two shots; about 5 received placebo; per-sample allocation not given. Sample collection was performed on day 63 after the first vaccine or placebo injection. The sequenced sample was peripheral blood, obtained in a trial of Ad26.COV2.S vaccine versus placebo. The receptor source for this set is a person aged 18-60 years who received the Ad26.COV2.S COVID-19 vaccine or a placebo.

The chain uses TRBV30 and TRBJ1-5; D unclear. CDR3 length equals 15 residues. V was trimmed by 1 base and J by 5 bases, leaving 15 bases between them. The V gene's germline CDR1 is GTSNPN and CDR2 SVGIG (reference sequence). The CDR3 DNA follows: TGTGCCTGGAGTGCTCGGACCCAACCCTATCAGCCCCAGCATTTT. It codes for CAWSARTQPYQPQHF.

This sequence joins TRBV13 and TRBJ2-3; D unclear. Trimming pared 5 bases from V and 0 bases from J, leaving 12 bases between. Germline CDR1 PRHDT, CDR2 FYEKMQ (reference sequence). This CDR3 region has 15 residues. CDR3 nucleotide sequence: TGTGCCAGCAGCCCGCAACACGACAGCACAGATACGCAGTATTTT. Its translation: CASSPQHDSTDTQYF.

This chain links TRBV19 with TRBJ2-3; 15 bases are shared with TRBD2. The CDR3 loop spans 14 amino acids. The V segment lost 8 bases and the J segment 5 bases; nucleotides outside the gene matches: 2. Looked up from germline, CDR1 is LNHDA and CDR2 is SQIVND (reference sequence). DNA for the CDR3: TGTGCCAGTGGACTAGCGGGAGGGCTAGATACGCAGTATTTT. It translates to CASGLAGGLDTQYF. Looking up the rest from reference TRBV19 and TRBJ2-3 gives the full variable domain: DGGITQSPKYLFRKEGQNVTLSCEQNLNHDAMYWYRQDPGQGLRLIYYSQIVNDFQKGDIAEGYSVSREKKESFPLTVTSAQKNPTAFYLCASGLAGGLDTQYFGPGTRLTVL.

The chain links TRBV11-3 to TRBJ2-3; D is unresolved. The V gene's germline CDR1 is SGHNT and CDR2 YENEEA. This CDR3 contains 14 residues. V shed 5 bases and J shed 1 base, with 10 bases lying between them. In DNA form, the CDR3 reads TGTGCCAGCAGCCCGATTGGGGGCACAGATACGCAGTATTTT. It is translated as CASSPIGGTDTQYF.

For the CDR3, the DNA is TGCGCCAGCAGCCCGGGACAGGGCTCTAGCTCCTACAATGAGCAGTTCTTC. The encoded protein is CASSPGQGSSSYNEQFF. The V gene is TRBV4-1, the J gene TRBJ2-1; 9 nucleotides match TRBD1. The CDR3 runs 17 residues. With 4 bases clipped from V and 0 bases from J, the junction kept 7 bases outside the gene matches. Germline loops: CDR1 MGHRA, CDR2 YSYEKL.

This chain connects TRBV6-2 or TRBV6-3 to TRBJ2-1; D call uncertain. V lost 1 base and J 10 bases, leaving 11 bases between the germline ends. CDR1 and CDR2 (germline): MNHEY, SVGEGT. CDR3 length: 13 residues. CDR3: CASSYYSVGEQFF. CDR3 DNA sequence: TGTGCCAGCAGTTACTACTCGGTGGGCGAGCAGTTCTTC.

Here the CDR3 reads CASSLAGGGRSEQYF. The CDR3 DNA reads as TGCGCCAGCAGCTTGGCCGGTGGCGGGAGGAGCGAGCAGTACTTC. J is TRBJ2-7 and V is TRBV5-1; 8 bases fit TRBD2. After removal of 0 bases from V and 6 bases from J, the junction contained 8 bases not matched to a gene. Germline CDR1 SGHRS, CDR2 YFSETQ. This CDR3 spans 15 amino acids.

The chain links TRBV7-9 to TRBJ2-3, with a weak D call TRBD1 (6 bases). Germline V gene lookup returns CDR1 SEHNR and CDR2 FQNEAQ (reference sequence). This CDR3 has 16 amino acids. Trimming removed 2 bases from V and 5 bases from J, with 17 bases in between. The CDR3 region is CASSLMLGALEDTQYF. The CDR3, as DNA: TGTGCCAGCAGCTTAATGCTGGGGGCGCTCGAAGATACGCAGTATTTT.

In this sample, this clone turned up once. The rearrangement joins TRBV5-1 to TRBJ2-5; 9 nucleotides match TRBD1. Germline CDR1 is SGHRS and CDR2 is YFSETQ. V dropped 4 bases and J dropped 4; count of bases not matched to a gene: 8. The CDR3 spans 15 residues. CDR3 amino acids: CASSDLQGAGETQYF. The DNA for the CDR3 is TGCGCCAGCAGCGACCTACAGGGGGCTGGAGAGACCCAGTACTTC.

The genes are TRBV7-2 and TRBJ2-5; 9 bases fit TRBD1. This CDR3 contains 15 residues. Per the germline V gene, CDR1 is SGHTA and CDR2 is FQGNSA. V lost 5 bases and J lost 4; bases outside the gene matches: 8. The CDR3: CASSETGTGLETQYF. DNA for the CDR3: TGTGCCAGCAGCGAAACCGGGACAGGGCTAGAGACCCAGTACTTC.

The chain couples TRBV11-2 to TRBJ2-1; TRBD2 might be the D (6 bases). This CDR3 is built from 15 residues. Germline values: CDR1 SGHAT, CDR2 FQNNGV. V shed 2 bases and J shed 3 bases, with 11 bases lying between them. In nucleotides, the CDR3 is TGTGCCAGCAGCTTAACACGGGAGTTCTACAATGAGCAGTTCTTC. Its translation is CASSLTREFYNEQFF.

V usage is TRBV30 and J usage is TRBJ2-2; D call uncertain. This CDR3 is 11 amino acids long. In germline, CDR1 is GTSNPN, CDR2 SVGIG (reference sequence). V dropped 5 bases and J dropped 6 bases, with 7 bases sitting between them. The CDR3 loop reads CAWGGSGELFF. In nucleotides, the CDR3 is TGTGCCTGGGGTGGATCCGGGGAGCTGTTTTTT.

This rearrangement joins TRBV3-1 (or the pseudogene TRBV3-2) to TRBJ2-2; 8 nucleotides agree with TRBD1. V trimming: 5 bases; J trimming: 7 bases; junction bases outside the gene matches: 6. This CDR3 comprises 14 residues. Germline values: CDR1 LGHDT, CDR2 YNNKEL (reference sequence). In nucleotides, the CDR3 is TGTGCCAGCAGCTTGGACAGGGCAGGCGGGGAGCTGTTTTTT. Translated, it gives CASSLDRAGGELFF.

This chain connects TRBV5-5 to TRBJ2-7, with 10 positions matching TRBD1. This CDR3 region has 14 residues. The junction had 6 bases not matched to a gene; V was cut back by 5 bases and J by 4 bases. CDR1 is SGHKS and CDR2 is YYEKEE in the germline V gene (reference sequence). CDR3 sequence: CASRMPGQGYEQYF. For the CDR3, the DNA is TGTGCCAGCAGGATGCCGGGACAGGGGTACGAGCAGTACTTC.

The rearrangement links TRBV30 to TRBJ2-1; 10 bases line up with TRBD1. Trimming took 5 bases from V and 7 from J; bases not matched to a gene: 8. Looked up from germline, CDR1 is GTSNPN and CDR2 is SVGIG (reference sequence). This CDR3 is built from 14 residues. The CDR3 sequence is CAWSRDRGRNEQFF. Here the CDR3 DNA reads TGTGCCTGGTCCCGGGACAGGGGAAGGAATGAGCAGTTCTTC.

The V and J genes are TRBV6-5 and TRBJ1-6, with 7 bases fitting TRBD1. The CDR3 is 15 residues long. Trimming cost V 1 base and J 7 bases; bases outside gene matches: 4. The germline gives CDR1 MNHEY, CDR2 SVGAGI. CDR3 nucleotide sequence: TGTGCCAGCAGTTACTTGGACAGGACCAATTCACCCCTCCACTTT. As protein: CASSYLDRTNSPLHF.

This clone has a handful of counts. This sequence joins TRBV4-3 and TRBJ2-1; TRBD2 is a possible D gene (5 bases). V lost 5 bases and J 9 bases, leaving 14 bases between the germline ends. The CDR3 extends over 13 amino acids. Germline CDR1 and CDR2: LGHNA and YSLEER. CDR3 protein: CASSADYRGEQFF. CDR3 bases: TGCGCCAGCAGCGCAGACTATCGGGGTGAGCAGTTCTTC.

This clone was seen a few times. The genes are TRBV10-3 and TRBJ1-5; D gene uncertain. Germline values: CDR1 ENHRY, CDR2 SYGVKD. V lost 3 bases to trimming and J lost 3 bases, with 12 bases between them. This CDR3 spans 15 amino acids. The CDR3 DNA sequence: TGTGCCATCAGTGATCTTAACGACTCCAATCAGCCCCAGCATTTT. It is translated as CAISDLNDSNQPQHF.

The J gene is TRBJ1-2, the V gene TRBV6-6; D possibly corresponds to TRBD1 (6 bases). V shed 11 bases and J shed 4 bases, with 20 bases lying between them. The germline CDR1 and CDR2 sequences are MNHNY and SVGAGI (reference sequence). This CDR3 contains 14 residues. The CDR3 coding sequence is TGTGCCTCTAAAACAACGGGGGGCAGCTATGGCTACACCTTC. Protein: CASKTTGGSYGYTF.

This clone was seen a handful of times. The V and J genes are TRBV9 and TRBJ2-7; D is perhaps TRBD1 (5 bases). Germline CDR1 SGDLS, CDR2 YYNGEE. CDR3 length: 14 amino acids. The V end was cut by 0 bases, the J end by 2 bases, with 9 bases between. This CDR3 reads CASSVAAGTYEQYF. Written as DNA, the CDR3 is TGTGCCAGCAGCGTAGCGGCAGGGACCTACGAGCAGTACTTC.

As to this clone: Other DNA sequences in this specimen translate into the identical CDR3. This sequence joins TRBV27 and TRBJ2-7; 9 positions match TRBD1. The germline V gene encodes CDR1 MNHEY and CDR2 SMNVEV (reference sequence). The junction had 5 bases not matched to a gene; V was cut back by 6 bases and J by 2 bases. This CDR3 has 14 residues. CDR3 in DNA: TGTGCCAGCAGCCCGACAGGGGGGCCCTACGAGCAGTACTTC. The encoded protein is CASSPTGGPYEQYF.

The chain employs TRBV18 and TRBJ2-7, with 8 bases matching TRBD1. CDR3 length: 14 residues. Germline lookup yields CDR1 KGHSH and CDR2 LQKENI. Trimming took 4 bases from V and 7 from J; bases not matched to a gene: 9. As DNA, the CDR3 is TGTGCCAGCTCACGGGACAGGATACAATGGGAGCAGTACTTC. Translated: CASSRDRIQWEQYF.

The chain has TRBV6-1 and TRBJ2-5; D may be TRBD2 (5 bases). Trimming took off 3 bases at V and 3 bases at J, with 8 bases between the two ends. This CDR3 comprises 13 residues. CDR1 is MNHNS and CDR2 is SASEGT in the germline V gene. CDR3 residues: CASSDHGEETQYF. DNA of the CDR3: TGTGCCAGCAGTGACCACGGGGAAGAGACCCAGTACTTC.

This chain uses TRBV5-8 with TRBJ1-2; 8 positions agree with TRBD1. Germline V gene data show CDR1 as SGHTS and CDR2 as YDEGEE. The CDR3 is 14 residues long. The ends lost 5 bases at V and 3 bases at J; junction bases unmatched: 6. CDR3 region: CASREGQGYYGYTF. The CDR3, as DNA: TGTGCCAGCAGGGAAGGACAGGGCTACTATGGCTACACCTTC.

The chain combines TRBV27 with TRBJ1-1; D might be TRBD1 (6 bases). Trimming took off 5 bases at V and 0 bases at J, with 16 bases between the two ends. Germline values: CDR1 MNHEY, CDR2 SMNVEV (reference sequence). This CDR3 contains 16 residues. CDR3 amino acids: CASSGPGGDVNTEAFF. The CDR3 bases are TGTGCCAGCAGTGGTCCCGGGGGCGACGTGAACACTGAAGCTTTCTTT.

This sequence joins TRBV29-1 and TRBJ2-3; D gene unclear. The CDR3 consists of 12 residues. In germline, CDR1 is SQVTM, CDR2 ANQGSEA. Trimming shortened V by 5 bases and J by 3 bases, and 9 bases separated the two germline ends. The chain's CDR3 is CSVSEATDTQYF. The CDR3 DNA reads as TGCAGCGTTTCAGAGGCTACAGATACGCAGTATTTT.

This chain uses TRBV14 with TRBJ2-3; weak D call: TRBD2 (6 bases). Germline CDR1 and CDR2: SGHDN and FVKESK. The length of the CDR3 is 17 residues. Trimming cost V 1 base and J 4 bases, with 18 bases left between them. The CDR3, as DNA: TGTGCCAGCAGCCAAGCTCGGGCGGGATTCCTATCAGATACGCAGTATTTT. Its translation is CASSQARAGFLSDTQYF.